The clone carrying this TCR beta chain was recorded only once. A read error may account for a junction end that differs from germline. The germline CDR1 and CDR2 sequences are SGHTS and YDEGEE. This CDR3 comprises 15 residues. The data belong to a study of cytomegalovirus exposure and HLA in healthy donors. The table came from immunoSEQ multiplex PCR; TCRdb's copy has only in-frame clones and leaves some out. Among 55,000 to 65,000 clones listed, 85% to 95% were seen once. Input material: PBMCs. V usage is TRBV5-8 and J usage is TRBJ2-6; a possible D gene is TRBD2 (5 bases). This sequence was found in a woman aged 18-29 years in good health and CMV-seropositive. CDR3 coding DNA: TGTGCAAGCAGCCGGAGGTTCTCTGGGGCCAACGTCCTGACTTTC. Translated, it gives CASSRRFSGANVLTF.